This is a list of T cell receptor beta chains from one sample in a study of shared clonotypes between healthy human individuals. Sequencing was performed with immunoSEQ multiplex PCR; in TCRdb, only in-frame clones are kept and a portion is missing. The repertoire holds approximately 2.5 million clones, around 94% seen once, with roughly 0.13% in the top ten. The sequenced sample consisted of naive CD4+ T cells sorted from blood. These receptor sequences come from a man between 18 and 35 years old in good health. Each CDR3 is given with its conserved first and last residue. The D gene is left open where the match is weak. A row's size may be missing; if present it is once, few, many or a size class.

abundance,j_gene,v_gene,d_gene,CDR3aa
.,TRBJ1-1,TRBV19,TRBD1,CASSSLDPRTGGRAFF
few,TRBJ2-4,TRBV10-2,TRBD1,CASRRWTGEAKNIQYF
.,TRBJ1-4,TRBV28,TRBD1,CASTKDRGRSNEKLFF
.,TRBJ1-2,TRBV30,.,CAWSTRNGYTF
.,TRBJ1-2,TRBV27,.,CASSLTGDYGYTF
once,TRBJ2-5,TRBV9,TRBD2,CASSTGLAGFRETQYF
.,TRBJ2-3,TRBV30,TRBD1,CAWTGTALSDTQYF
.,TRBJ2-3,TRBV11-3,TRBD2,CASSHRGGDTDTQYF
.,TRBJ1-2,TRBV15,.,CATSSRQGYTF
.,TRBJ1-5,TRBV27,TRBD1,CASSQMGQGSNQPQHF
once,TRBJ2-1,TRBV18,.,CASSPLDSGPYNEQFF
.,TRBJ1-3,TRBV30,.,CAWTEVPGLAIYF